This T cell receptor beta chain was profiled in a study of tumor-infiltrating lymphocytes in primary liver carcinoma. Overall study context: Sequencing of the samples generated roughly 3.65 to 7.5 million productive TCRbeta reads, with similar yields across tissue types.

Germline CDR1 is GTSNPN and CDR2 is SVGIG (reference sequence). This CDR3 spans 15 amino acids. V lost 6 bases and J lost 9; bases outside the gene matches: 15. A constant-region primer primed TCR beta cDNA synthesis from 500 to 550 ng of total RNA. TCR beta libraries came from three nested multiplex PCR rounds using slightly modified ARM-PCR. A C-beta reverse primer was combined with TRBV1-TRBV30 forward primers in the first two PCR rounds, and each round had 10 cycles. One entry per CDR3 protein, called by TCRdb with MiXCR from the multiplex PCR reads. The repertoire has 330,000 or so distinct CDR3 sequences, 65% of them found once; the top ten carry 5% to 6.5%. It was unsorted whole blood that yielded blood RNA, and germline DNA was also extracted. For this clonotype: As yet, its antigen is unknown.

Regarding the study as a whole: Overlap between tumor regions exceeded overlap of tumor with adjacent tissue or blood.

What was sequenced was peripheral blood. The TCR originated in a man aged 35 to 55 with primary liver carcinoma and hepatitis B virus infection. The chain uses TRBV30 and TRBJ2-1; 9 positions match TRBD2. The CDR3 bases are TGTGCCTGCTCAGGCAGGGGCGGGAGGGTCGGTGAGCAGTTCTTC. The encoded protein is CACSGRGGRVGEQFF.